These 26 T cell receptor beta chains came from one sample sequenced in a study of cytomegalovirus exposure and HLA in healthy donors. The protocol was immunoSEQ multiplex PCR, while the TCRdb copy is restricted to in-frame clones and leaves out a portion. The table has some 98,000 clones, approximately 88% seen once. Source material: PBMCs. The receptors here all came from a woman in her 30s in good health and CMV-seronegative.

The count of this clone is one. The chain has TRBV28 and TRBJ2-3, with a tentative D call TRBD1 (5 bases). The germline V gene encodes CDR1 MDHEN and CDR2 SYDVKM. The V gene lost 5 bases and the J gene lost 0 bases, with 12 bases spanning the gap. The CDR3 runs 15 residues. This CDR3 reads CASSGQSGSTDTQYF. As DNA, the CDR3 is TGTGCCAGCAGTGGACAATCTGGGAGCACAGATACGCAGTATTTT.

Concerning this clone: Other DNA sequences in the same sample also yield this CDR3. The J gene is TRBJ2-1, the V gene TRBV28; the D is unclear. CDR3 length: 11 residues. Germline V gene sequence: CDR1 MDHEN, CDR2 SYDVKM. Trimming pared 5 bases from V and 7 bases from J, leaving 6 bases between. The CDR3 nucleotides are TGTGCCAGCAGTCTGACTAATGAGCAGTTCTTC. Translation gives CASSLTNEQFF.

V is TRBV6-5 and J is TRBJ2-7; possibly TRBD2 for D (6 bases). Between the trimmed V and J ends, which lost 4 bases and 6 bases, there was a span of 22 bases. CDR3 size: 16 residues. Germline CDR1 reads MNHEY; CDR2 reads SVGAGI. The CDR3 protein is CASSFSLGRGVSEQYF. The DNA for the CDR3 is TGTGCCAGCAGTTTTTCTCTCGGGCGCGGGGTGTCCGAGCAGTACTTC.

This clone was seen once. The chain combines TRBV29-1 with TRBJ2-1, with D uncertain. This CDR3 has 15 amino acids. The germline V and J ends were trimmed by 4 bases and 0 bases, with 13 bases remaining between them. Germline V gene data show CDR1 as SQVTM and CDR2 as ANQGSEA. The CDR3 loop reads CSVGATAISYNEQFF. DNA of the CDR3: TGCAGCGTTGGGGCTACGGCTATCTCCTACAATGAGCAGTTCTTC.

The chain carries TRBV5-4 and TRBJ1-1; perhaps TRBD1 as D (6 bases). CDR1 and CDR2 from the germline V gene are SGHNT and YYREEE (reference sequence). The CDR3 has 15 residues. Trimming removed 4 bases at V and 11 bases at J, with 24 bases between. The CDR3 protein is CASSGRDTVLRGAFF. In nucleotides, the CDR3 is TGTGCCAGCAGCGGGAGGGACACCGTCCTACGGGGCGCTTTCTTT.

The chain recombines TRBV19 with TRBJ1-1; 9 bases are shared with TRBD1. Trimming at V came to 6 bases and at J to 1 base, leaving 0 bases not matched to a gene. The CDR3 covers 13 residues. In germline, CDR1 is LNHDA, CDR2 SQIVND (reference sequence). The CDR3 reads CASRDRGNTEAFF. For the CDR3, the DNA is TGTGCCAGTAGGGACAGGGGGAACACTGAAGCTTTCTTT.

The chain is built from TRBV6-5 and TRBJ2-4, with no clear D. CDR1 and CDR2 from the germline V gene are MNHEY and SVGAGI. The CDR3 sequence is 14 residues long. V was cut by 5 bases and J by 4 bases, with 12 bases left in between. Here the CDR3 reads CASSPNRDKNIQYF. The CDR3 nucleotides are TGTGCCAGCAGTCCTAACCGAGATAAAAACATTCAGTACTTC.

The V gene is TRBV19, the J gene TRBJ1-5, with D possibly matching TRBD1 (5 bases). CDR3 length: 15 residues. Trimming pared 5 bases from V and 6 bases from J, leaving 17 bases between. Germline values: CDR1 LNHDA, CDR2 SQIVND (reference sequence). CDR3 residues: CASSRAAGVGQPQHF. CDR3 in DNA: TGTGCCAGTAGTCGGGCCGCGGGGGTCGGTCAGCCCCAGCATTTT.

The chain is built from TRBV11-2 and TRBJ2-2; 7 nucleotides align to TRBD2. V lost 2 bases and J lost 4; bases outside the gene matches: 4. The CDR3 is made up of 15 amino acids. CDR1 is SGHAT, CDR2 FQNNGV, per germline. CDR3 residues: CASSLSGASTGELFF. The CDR3 region has the DNA TGTGCCAGCAGCTTAAGCGGGGCTAGCACCGGGGAGCTGTTTTTT.

This sequence joins TRBV6-1 and TRBJ1-1; D unresolved. V was cut by 10 bases and J by 2 bases, with 14 bases left in between. This CDR3 has 13 amino acids. Germline-derived CDR1 and CDR2 are MNHNS and SASEGT. The CDR3, as DNA: TGTGCCACCTCCTCCACTGTTAACACTGAAGCTTTCTTT. Its protein product is CATSSTVNTEAFF.

This clone was found many times. The chain links TRBV2 to TRBJ1-5; D is perhaps TRBD1 (6 bases). The CDR3 totals 15 residues. Trimming took 8 bases from V and 5 from J, leaving 19 bases between them. The germline V gene has CDR1 SNHLY and CDR2 FYNNEI. CDR3 loop: CASRHWGGNDQPQHF. The CDR3, as DNA: TGTGCCAGCCGACATTGGGGGGGCAATGATCAGCCCCAGCATTTT.

The chain recombines TRBV5-1 with TRBJ1-4, with D hard to call. The CDR3 has 13 residues. CDR1 SGHRS and CDR2 YFSETQ come from the germline V gene. The V end lost 1 base, the J end lost 11 bases, and 12 bases lay between the germline ends. Written as DNA, the CDR3 is TGCGCCAGCAGCTTGAATCGCGGGAGTAAACTGTTTTTT. This gives the protein CASSLNRGSKLFF.

This chain connects TRBV11-2 to TRBJ2-1; 13 bases agree with TRBD2. Germline-derived CDR1 and CDR2 are SGHAT and FQNNGV. CDR3 length equals 18 residues. After removal of 2 bases from V and 5 bases from J, the junction contained 9 bases not matched to a gene. CDR3 sequence (DNA): TGTGCCAGCAGCTTACGGGGGACTAGCGGGACGAATAACAATGAGCAGTTCTTC. It encodes CASSLRGTSGTNNNEQFF.

The chain combines TRBV14 with TRBJ2-7; D perhaps matches TRBD2 (5 bases). Trimming took off 4 bases at V and 1 base at J, with 8 bases between the two ends. The length of the CDR3 is 13 residues. Germline V lookup: CDR1 SGHDN, CDR2 FVKESK. CDR3 sequence (DNA): TGTGCCAGCAGCCCAACTAGGTCCTACGAGCAGTACTTC. This translates into CASSPTRSYEQYF.

The rearrangement joins TRBV28 to TRBJ2-7, with TRBD2 matching over 7 bases. The CDR3 length is 21 residues. From germline, CDR1 is MDHEN and CDR2 SYDVKM. V was pared by 3 bases and J by 4 bases, with 27 bases of the junction left unmatched. The chain's CDR3 is CASSFRSQSSFSGGIQYEQYF. The CDR3 coding sequence is TGTGCCAGCAGTTTTCGTTCCCAGTCGAGTTTTTCGGGAGGAATACAGTACGAGCAGTACTTC.

This chain connects TRBV6-4 to TRBJ2-3; weak D call: TRBD2 (5 bases). Germline loops: CDR1 MRHNA, CDR2 SNTAGT. Deletions cut 3 bases from V and 0 bases from J, with 10 bases between. The CDR3 covers 15 residues. CDR3 sequence (DNA): TGTGCCAGCAGTGATACAGCGGAGAGCACAGATACGCAGTATTTT. This translates into CASSDTAESTDTQYF.

V gene TRBV29-1 combines with J gene TRBJ2-3, with D maybe TRBD2 (7 bases). V was shortened by 7 bases and J by 5 bases, with 19 bases between the two germline ends. CDR1 and CDR2 (germline): SQVTM, ANQGSEA. CDR3 length equals 14 residues. CDR3 DNA: TGCAGCGCGGGGGGCCGGGACGGGGGAGATACGCAGTATTTT. Amino acids: CSAGGRDGGDTQYF.

The V gene is TRBV10-3, the J gene TRBJ1-2; TRBD1 might be the D (6 bases). CDR3 size: 16 residues. CDR1 ENHRY and CDR2 SYGVKD come from the germline V gene. The V and J ends lost 6 bases and 1 base respectively, with 18 bases between them. Here the CDR3 DNA reads TGTGCCATCAGCGAGGACAGAACTTCGTTTAACTATGGCTACACCTTC. Its translation: CAISEDRTSFNYGYTF.

V usage is TRBV2 and J usage is TRBJ1-2, with D possibly TRBD1 on 5 matching bases. CDR1 and CDR2 (germline): SNHLY, FYNNEI. This CDR3 contains 13 residues. V was pared by 9 bases and J by 4 bases, with 15 bases between. CDR3 in DNA: TGTGCCAGGACGACAGTCGGGGGCTATGGCTACACCTTC. This gives the protein CARTTVGGYGYTF.

This chain connects TRBV7-3 to TRBJ2-1; TRBD2 matches 7 bases. Germline CDR1 reads SGHTA; CDR2 reads FQGTGA. V lost 5 bases to trimming and J lost 8 bases; unmatched junction nucleotides: 15. The CDR3 has 16 residues. The CDR3 sequence: CASSPLPGGARDEQFF. For the CDR3, the DNA is TGTGCCAGCAGCCCCCTCCCGGGAGGTGCGAGAGATGAGCAGTTCTTC.

The rearrangement uses TRBV28 and TRBJ1-5, with unresolved D. The V gene's germline CDR1 is MDHEN and CDR2 SYDVKM. Trimming pared 2 bases from V and 7 bases from J, leaving 9 bases between. The CDR3 is made up of 13 amino acids. The CDR3 loop reads CASSLTVGQPQHF. For the CDR3, the DNA is TGTGCCAGCAGTTTAACTGTGGGCCAGCCCCAGCATTTT.

The sample holds one count of this clone. The rearrangement uses TRBV7-8 and TRBJ2-4; TRBD2 might be the D (5 bases). This CDR3 is built from 14 residues. CDR1 is SGHVS, CDR2 FQNEAQ, per germline. V dropped 3 bases and J dropped 6 bases, with 12 bases sitting between them. Here the CDR3 DNA reads TGTGCCAGCAGCTTTGGGCAGACTATAAACATTCAGTACTTC. Its translation: CASSFGQTINIQYF.

The genes are TRBV5-6 and TRBJ1-5, with TRBD1 as a possible D gene (5 bases). CDR3 length: 14 amino acids. V dropped 4 bases and J dropped 4 bases, with 12 bases sitting between them. Germline assignment: CDR1 SGHDT and CDR2 YYEEEE. Here the CDR3 DNA reads TGTGCCAGCAGCCCGTTAGGGACTAATCAGCCCCAGCATTTT. This encodes CASSPLGTNQPQHF. The full variable domain, with the rest looked up from reference TRBV5-6 and TRBJ1-5, is DAGVTQSPTHLIKTRGQQVTLRCSPKSGHDTVSWYQQALGQGPQFIFQYYEEEERQRGNFPDRFSGHQFPNYSSELNVNALLLGDSALYLCASSPLGTNQPQHFGDGTRLSIL.

This chain connects TRBV28 to TRBJ1-3; 11 nucleotides agree with TRBD1. The CDR3 loop spans 15 amino acids. J lost 2 bases, V lost 4 bases, and 1 base had no gene match. From germline, CDR1 is MDHEN and CDR2 SYDVKM. CDR3 residues: CASSWTGGPGNTIYF. In DNA form, the CDR3 reads TGTGCCAGCAGTTGGACAGGGGGCCCTGGAAACACCATATATTTT.

The V and J genes are TRBV27 and TRBJ2-3, with D maybe TRBD1 (5 bases). The germline V and J ends were trimmed by 0 bases and 4 bases, with 8 bases remaining between them. Germline V gives CDR1 MNHEY, CDR2 SMNVEV (reference sequence). The length of the CDR3 is 14 residues. The CDR3 DNA sequence: TGTGCCAGCAGTTTATCCAGGGCGGCAGATACGCAGTATTTT. Its protein is CASSLSRAADTQYF.

This clone was found once. The CDR3 protein is CASSVGGAGYEQYF. In nucleotides, the CDR3 is TGTGCCAGCAGCGTAGGGGGAGCGGGCTACGAGCAGTACTTC. V gene TRBV9 combines with J gene TRBJ2-7; possible D gene TRBD2, 6 bases. V shed 0 bases and J shed 3 bases, with 10 bases lying between them. This CDR3 has 14 amino acids. Germline V gives CDR1 SGDLS, CDR2 YYNGEE.